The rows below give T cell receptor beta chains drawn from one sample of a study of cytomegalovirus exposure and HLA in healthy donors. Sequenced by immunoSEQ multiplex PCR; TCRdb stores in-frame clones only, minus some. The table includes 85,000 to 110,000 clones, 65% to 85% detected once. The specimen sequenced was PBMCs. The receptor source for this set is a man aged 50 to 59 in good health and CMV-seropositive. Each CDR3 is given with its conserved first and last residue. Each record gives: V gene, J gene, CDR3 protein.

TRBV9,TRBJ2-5,CASSVGLAGGQLETQYF
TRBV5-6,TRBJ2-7,CASSFGTGGIEQYF
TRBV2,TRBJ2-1,CASTSGRALKFF
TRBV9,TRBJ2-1,CASSVLLAGGLNEQFF
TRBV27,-,CASSLGLATYEQYF
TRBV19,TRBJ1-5,CASTDRQFSNQPQHF
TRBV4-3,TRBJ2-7,CASGSDALSGNEQYF
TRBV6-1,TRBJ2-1,CASSELAGGPNGQFF
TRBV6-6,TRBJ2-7,CASSYRRREGPNEQYF
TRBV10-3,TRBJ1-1,CAISEDRENTEAFF
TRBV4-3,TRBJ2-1,CASSQEIGRSYNEQFF
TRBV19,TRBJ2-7,CASSIDRQSSQYF
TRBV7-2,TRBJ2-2,CASSLGLAGVGTGELFF
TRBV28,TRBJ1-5,CASRPLGGDNQPQHF
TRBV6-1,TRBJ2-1,CASRRTGGSYNEQFF
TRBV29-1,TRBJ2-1,CSVESSGTSGSYEQFF
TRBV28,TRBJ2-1,CASSLGASGSNEQFF
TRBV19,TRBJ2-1,CASSIPLPGTSGTYGGNEQFF
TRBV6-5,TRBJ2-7,CASSYGTGGSNEQYF
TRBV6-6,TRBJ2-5,CASSRGSQETQYF
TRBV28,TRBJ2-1,CASRLWVLAGNNEQFF
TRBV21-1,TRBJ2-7,CASSKKPTDEQYF
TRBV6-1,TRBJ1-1,CASSISTNTEAFF
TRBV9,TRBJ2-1,CASSAGSSSYNEQFF
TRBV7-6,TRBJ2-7,CASSPLPGLGLEQYF
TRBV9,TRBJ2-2,CANSVGVTGRPGELFF
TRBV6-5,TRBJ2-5,CASSSGQGHQETQYF
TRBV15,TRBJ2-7,CATSSQGQGSAEQYF
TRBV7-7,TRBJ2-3,CASSLGLDWADTQYF
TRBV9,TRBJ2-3,CASSVGTSTDTQYF
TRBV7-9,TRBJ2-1,CASSQASVYNEQFF
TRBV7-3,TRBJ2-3,CASSYTSGKDTQYF
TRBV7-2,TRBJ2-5,CASSFLGAGIGETQYF
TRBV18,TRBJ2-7,CASSPISSGSMYEQYF
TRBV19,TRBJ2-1,CASSSAGTGLGSSYNEQFF
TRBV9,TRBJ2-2,CASSFPTSGRNTGELFF
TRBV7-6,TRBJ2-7,CASSPRLEGYEQYF
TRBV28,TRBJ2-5,CASSFPGLAGTPGTQYF
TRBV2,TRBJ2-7,CASSEYGYEQYF
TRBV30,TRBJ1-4,CAWGPGRGTKLFF
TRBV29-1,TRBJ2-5,CSVTGDFQEAQYF
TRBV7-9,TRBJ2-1,CASSLETGAYNEQFF
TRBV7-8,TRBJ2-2,CASRTLPGGTGELFF
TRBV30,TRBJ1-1,CASSEGDMDTEAFF
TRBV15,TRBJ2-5,CATSRDRRETQYF
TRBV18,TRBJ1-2,CASSLPTGQGGYTF
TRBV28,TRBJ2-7,CASSSAGTGGREQYF
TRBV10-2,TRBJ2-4,CASRGLAGLAKNIQYF
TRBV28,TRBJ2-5,CASSHFGTARPRDF
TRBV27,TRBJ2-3,CASSLAWGQGFTSTDTQYF
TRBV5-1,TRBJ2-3,CASNGGSGTDTQYF
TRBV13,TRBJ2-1,CASSPRGEANEQFF
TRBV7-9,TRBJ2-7,CASSPRGRISEQYF
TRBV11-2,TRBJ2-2,CASSLVGGTGITGELFF
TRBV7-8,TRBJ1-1,CASSSDRVGTEAFF
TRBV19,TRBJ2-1,CASSIYPGPFNEQFF
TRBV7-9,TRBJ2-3,CASSPTRGTDTQYF